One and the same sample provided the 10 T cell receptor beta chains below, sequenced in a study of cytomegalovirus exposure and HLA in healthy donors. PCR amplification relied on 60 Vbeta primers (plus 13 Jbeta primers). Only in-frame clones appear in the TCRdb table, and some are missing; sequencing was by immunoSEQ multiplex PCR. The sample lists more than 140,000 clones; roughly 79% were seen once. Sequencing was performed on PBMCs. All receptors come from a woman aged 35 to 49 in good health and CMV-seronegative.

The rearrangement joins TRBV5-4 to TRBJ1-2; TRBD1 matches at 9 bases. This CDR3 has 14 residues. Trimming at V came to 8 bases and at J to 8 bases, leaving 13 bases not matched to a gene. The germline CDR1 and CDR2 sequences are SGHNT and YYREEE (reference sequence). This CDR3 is CASRSGQGLFGYTF. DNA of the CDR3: TGTGCCAGTCGGTCGGGACAGGGTTTGTTCGGCTACACCTTC.

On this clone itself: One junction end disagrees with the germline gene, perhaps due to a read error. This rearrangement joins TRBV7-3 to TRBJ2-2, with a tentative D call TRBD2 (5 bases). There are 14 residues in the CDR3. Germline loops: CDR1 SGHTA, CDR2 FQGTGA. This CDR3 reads CASSPRKGSGELFF. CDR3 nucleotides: TGTGCCAGCAGCCCTCGGAAAGGCTCCGGGGAGCTATTTTTT.

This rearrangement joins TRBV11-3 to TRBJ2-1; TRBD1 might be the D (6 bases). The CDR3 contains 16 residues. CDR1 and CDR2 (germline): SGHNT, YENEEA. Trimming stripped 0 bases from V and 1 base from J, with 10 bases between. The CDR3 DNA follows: TGTGCCAGCAGCTTAGAAGGGACACGTTCCTACAATGAGCAGTTCTTC. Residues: CASSLEGTRSYNEQFF.

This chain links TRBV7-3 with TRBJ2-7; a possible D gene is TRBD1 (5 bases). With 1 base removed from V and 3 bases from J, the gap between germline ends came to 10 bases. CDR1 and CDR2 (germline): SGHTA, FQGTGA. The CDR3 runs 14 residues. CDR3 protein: CASSLRAGYYEQYF. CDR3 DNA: TGTGCCAGCAGCTTAAGGGCAGGGTACTACGAGCAGTACTTC.

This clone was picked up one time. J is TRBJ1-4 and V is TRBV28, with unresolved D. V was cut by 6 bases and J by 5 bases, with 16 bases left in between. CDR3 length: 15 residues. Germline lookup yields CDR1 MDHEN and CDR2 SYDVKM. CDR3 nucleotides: TGTGCCAGCAGCAAGACCGGGATCCTAAATGAAAAACTGTTTTTT. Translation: CASSKTGILNEKLFF.

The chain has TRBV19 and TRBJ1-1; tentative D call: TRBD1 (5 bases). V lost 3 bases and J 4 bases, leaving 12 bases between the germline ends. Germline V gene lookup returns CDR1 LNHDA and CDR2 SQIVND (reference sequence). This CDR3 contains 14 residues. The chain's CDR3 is CASSMSGPITEAFF. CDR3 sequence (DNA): TGTGCCAGTAGTATGTCAGGGCCAATCACTGAAGCTTTCTTT.

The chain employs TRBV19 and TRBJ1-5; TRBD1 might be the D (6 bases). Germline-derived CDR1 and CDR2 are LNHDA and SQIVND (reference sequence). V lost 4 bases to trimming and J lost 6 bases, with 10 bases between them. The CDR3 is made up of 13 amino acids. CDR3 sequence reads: CASSSDRFQPQHF. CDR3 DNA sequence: TGTGCCAGTAGTAGTGACAGGTTTCAGCCCCAGCATTTT.

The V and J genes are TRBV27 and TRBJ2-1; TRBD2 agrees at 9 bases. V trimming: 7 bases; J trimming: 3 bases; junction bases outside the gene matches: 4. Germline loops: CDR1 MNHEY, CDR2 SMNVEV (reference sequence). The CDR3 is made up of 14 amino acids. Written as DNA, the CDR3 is TGTGCCAGCACCCCGACTAGCGGCTACAATGAGCAGTTCTTC. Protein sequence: CASTPTSGYNEQFF.

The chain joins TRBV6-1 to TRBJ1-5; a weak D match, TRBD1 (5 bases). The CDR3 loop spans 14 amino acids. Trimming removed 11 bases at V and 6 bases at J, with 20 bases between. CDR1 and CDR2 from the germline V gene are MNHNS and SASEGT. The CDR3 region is CASALGTSGQPQHF. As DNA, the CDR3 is TGTGCCTCTGCGCTCGGGACTTCAGGTCAGCCCCAGCATTTT.

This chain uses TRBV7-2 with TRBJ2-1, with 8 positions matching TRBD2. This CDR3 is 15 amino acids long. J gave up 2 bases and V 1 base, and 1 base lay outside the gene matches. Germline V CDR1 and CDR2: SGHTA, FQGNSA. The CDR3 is CASSLELAAYNEQFF. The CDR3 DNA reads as TGTGCCAGCAGCTTAGAACTAGCGGCCTACAATGAGCAGTTCTTC.